This TCR beta chain emerged from a study of control samples from healthy donors and cancer patients. CDR3 size: 13 residues. Trimming took off 6 bases at V and 2 bases at J, with 10 bases between the two ends. In germline, CDR1 is LNHDA, CDR2 SQIVND (reference sequence). The assay was immunoSEQ multiplex PCR, and TCRdb's table has in-frame clones only and misses some. This table holds approximately 160,000 clones, approximately 94% found once. The sequence was obtained from a woman younger than 35 in good health. This chain connects TRBV19 to TRBJ1-1, with D maybe TRBD1 (6 bases). Specimen: blood. The CDR3 nucleotides are TGTGCCAGTAGACAACAGGGAAACACTGAAGCTTTCTTT. Amino acids: CASRQQGNTEAFF.